This T cell receptor beta chain was observed in a study of T cell responses to AZD1222 COVID-19 vaccine (dated by TCRdb to the early 2020s). Study-level background: AZD1222 recipients given second doses at about 4 weeks or at about 12 weeks were pooled, since spike-specific TCR depth and breadth were not found to differ between the two schedules. TCR sequencing was performed for more than 230 trial participants, of whom about 200 were given two doses of AZD1222 and some 26 were given two doses of MenACWY control vaccine. Enrollment into the trials was organized by age into subgroups of 18-55, 56-69 and 70-plus years, and those subgroups contained 148, 28 and 57 TCR-sequenced participants, respectively. Overall study results and their limits: Vaccine-associated CD4 TCRs spanned the whole spike protein, with dominant responses in regions 160-218 and 743-854. Epitopes outside the regions mutated in the B.1.351 and B.1.1.7 variants were reportedly recognized by nearly half of the unique spike-specific TCRs. Most participants were white British and females outnumbered males, and the authors suggested that clonal diversity may have been underestimated. The 56-69-year group was small, and its depth increase did not reach significance, likely because of low power. Conclusions about previously exposed vaccinees are limited, since just 5 to 7 AZD1222 recipients were seropositive for SARS-CoV-2 at baseline. After two AZD1222 doses, both the breadth and the depth of spike-specific TCRs were significantly higher than at day 0 and than in MenACWY recipients. Because no samples from the day 14 peak response were available, repertoires could be characterized only after the peak T cell response.

The CDR3 regions of human TCRbeta chains were analyzed by immunosequencing. From the authors' description of their analysis: TCRs in the repertoires were matched against a reference library of SARS-CoV-2-specific TCRs that had been generated with the MIRA antigen-specificity platform. Breadth was defined as the fraction of unique TCRs that were SARS-CoV-2-associated, and depth was defined as the fraction of total T cells that were SARS-CoV-2-associated. Using the MIRA data, each spike-specific TCR was assigned both to the spike region to which the TCR was reactive and to a CD4 or CD8 class. Log10-transformed breadth and depth values were compared by one-way ANOVA with Sidak's multiple comparisons tests. TCRdb's version of the immuneACCESS table is confined to in-frame rearrangements and falls short of the full clone set. An unresolved V gene accounts for under half of the shortfall where checked; the remainder is of unknown origin. V and J calls and clone size are those listed in that table; D and trimming were worked out from the DNA. The sample table shows around 100,000 clones, and 88% are seen once. The biggest ten clones account for under 2% of the sample.

About this clone: Its antigen remains undetermined. No base-level quality is on record; no much larger clone is a single base apart.

The intended sense of this specimen's time point label: baseline before first vaccination. Samples from vaccinated people were obtained from the UK trials COV001 and COV002, which included a single-blind randomized controlled phase 2/3 trial of AZD1222 (ChAdOx1 nCoV-19) in healthy adults. For TCRbeta chain sequencing, PBMC samples from trial participants were taken at day 0 and at day 28 after the second dose. At the junction V is shortened by 1 base and J by 5 bases, with 17 bases in between. Reading from cysteine to phenylalanine, the CDR3 counts 16 amino acids. Only the CDR3 DNA is retained, 48 bases long and in frame from the first base. The germline V gene supplies CDR1 SGHNT and CDR2 YENEEA.

This receptor was taken from an adult in good health. This chain is built from TRBV11-3 and TRBJ1-1; no D gene is confidently identified. Source: peripheral blood, taken on day 0 of AZD1222 vaccination. The CDR3 reads CASSLGSSGIWTEAFF. In nucleotide form, the sequence is TGTGCCAGCAGCTTAGGTTCTTCTGGGATATGGACTGAAGCTTTCTTT.